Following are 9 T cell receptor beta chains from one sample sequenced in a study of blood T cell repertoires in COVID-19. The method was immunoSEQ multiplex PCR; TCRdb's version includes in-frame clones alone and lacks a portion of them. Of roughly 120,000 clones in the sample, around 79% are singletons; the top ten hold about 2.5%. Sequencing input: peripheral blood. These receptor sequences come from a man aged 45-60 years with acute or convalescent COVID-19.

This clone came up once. Here the CDR3 DNA reads TGTGCCAGCAGTGATCCCCGGAATAGCGTCAATGAGCAGTTCTTC. This encodes CASSDPRNSVNEQFF. J is TRBJ2-1 and V is TRBV2; a weak D match, TRBD2 (5 bases). This CDR3 is 15 amino acids long. Trimming cost V 3 bases and J 6 bases, with 15 bases left between them. Germline V gene sequence: CDR1 SNHLY, CDR2 FYNNEI.

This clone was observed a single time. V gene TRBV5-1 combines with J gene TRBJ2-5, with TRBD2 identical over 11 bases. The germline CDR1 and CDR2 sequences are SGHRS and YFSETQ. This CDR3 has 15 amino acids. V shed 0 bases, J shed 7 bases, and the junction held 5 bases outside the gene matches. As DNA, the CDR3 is TGCGCCAGCAGCTTGGAGACTAGCGGGAAAGGGACCCAGTACTTC. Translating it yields CASSLETSGKGTQYF.

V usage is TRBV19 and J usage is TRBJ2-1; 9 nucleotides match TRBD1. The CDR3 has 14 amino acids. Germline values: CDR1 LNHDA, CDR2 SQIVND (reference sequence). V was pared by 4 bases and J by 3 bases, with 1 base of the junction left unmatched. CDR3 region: CASSTDRGYNEQFF. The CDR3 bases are TGTGCCAGTAGTACGGACAGGGGCTACAATGAGCAGTTCTTC.

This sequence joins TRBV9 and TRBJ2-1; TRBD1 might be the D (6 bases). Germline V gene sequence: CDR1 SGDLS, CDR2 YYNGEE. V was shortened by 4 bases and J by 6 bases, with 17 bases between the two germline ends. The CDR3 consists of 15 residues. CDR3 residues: CASSPRTELLNEQFF. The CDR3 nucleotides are TGTGCCAGCAGCCCCCGGACAGAACTACTCAATGAGCAGTTCTTC.

CDR3 bases: TGTGCCAGTACCCGAGGGACAGGGGATACGGGAAACATTCAGTACTTC. Amino acid sequence: CASTRGTGDTGNIQYF. This chain joins TRBV19 and TRBJ2-4; 10 bases align to TRBD1. CDR3 length: 16 amino acids. CDR1 LNHDA and CDR2 SQIVND come from the germline V gene (reference sequence). Trimming cost V 7 bases and J 6 bases; bases outside gene matches: 12.

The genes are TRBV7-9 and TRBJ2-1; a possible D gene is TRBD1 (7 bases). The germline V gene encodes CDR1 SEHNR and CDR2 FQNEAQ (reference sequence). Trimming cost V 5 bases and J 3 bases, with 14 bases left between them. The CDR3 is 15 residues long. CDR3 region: CASSGGQGGYNEQFF. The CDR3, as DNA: TGTGCCAGCAGCGGTGGGCAGGGGGGCTACAATGAGCAGTTCTTC. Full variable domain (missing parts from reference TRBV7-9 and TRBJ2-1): DTGVSQNPRHKITKRGQNVTFRCDPISEHNRLYWYRQTLGQGPEFLTYFQNEAQLEKSRLLSDRFSAERPKGSFSTLEIQRTEQGDSAMYLCASSGGQGGYNEQFFGPGTRLTVL.

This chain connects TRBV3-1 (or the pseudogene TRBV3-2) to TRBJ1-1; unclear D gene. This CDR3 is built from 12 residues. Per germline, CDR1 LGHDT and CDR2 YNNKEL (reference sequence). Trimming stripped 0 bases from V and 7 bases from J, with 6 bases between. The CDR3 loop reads CASSQDRYEAFF. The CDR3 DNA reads TGTGCCAGCAGCCAAGATAGATATGAAGCTTTCTTT.

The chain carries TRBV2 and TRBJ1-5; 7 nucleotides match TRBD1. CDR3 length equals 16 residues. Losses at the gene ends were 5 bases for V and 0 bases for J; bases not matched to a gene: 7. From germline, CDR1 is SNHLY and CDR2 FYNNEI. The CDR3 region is CASSQQGTYSNQPQHF. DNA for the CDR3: TGTGCCAGCAGTCAACAGGGGACCTATAGCAATCAGCCCCAGCATTTT.

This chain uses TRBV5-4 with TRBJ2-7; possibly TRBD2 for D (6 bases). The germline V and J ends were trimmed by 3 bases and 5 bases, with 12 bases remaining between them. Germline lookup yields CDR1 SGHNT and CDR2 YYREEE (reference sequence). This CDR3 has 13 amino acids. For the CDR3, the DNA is TGTGCCAGCAGCTCCTGGGAGGTAGACGAGCAGTACTTC. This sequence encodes CASSSWEVDEQYF.